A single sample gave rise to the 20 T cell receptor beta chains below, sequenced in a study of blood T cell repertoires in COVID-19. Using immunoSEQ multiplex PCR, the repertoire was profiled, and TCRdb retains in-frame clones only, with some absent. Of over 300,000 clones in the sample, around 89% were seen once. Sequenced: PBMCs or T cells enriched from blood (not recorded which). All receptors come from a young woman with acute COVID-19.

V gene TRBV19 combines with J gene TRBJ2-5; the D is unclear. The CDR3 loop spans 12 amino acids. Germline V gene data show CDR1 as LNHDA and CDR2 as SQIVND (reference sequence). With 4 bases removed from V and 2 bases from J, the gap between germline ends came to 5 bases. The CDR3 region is CASSKIQETQYF. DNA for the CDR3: TGTGCCAGTAGTAAAATACAAGAGACCCAGTACTTC.

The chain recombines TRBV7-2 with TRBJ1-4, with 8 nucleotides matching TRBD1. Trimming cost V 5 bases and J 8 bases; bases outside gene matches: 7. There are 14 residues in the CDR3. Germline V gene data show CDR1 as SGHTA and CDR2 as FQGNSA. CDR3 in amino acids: CASSQGTGREKLFF. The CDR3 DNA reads TGTGCCAGCAGCCAGGGGACAGGAAGGGAAAAACTGTTTTTT.

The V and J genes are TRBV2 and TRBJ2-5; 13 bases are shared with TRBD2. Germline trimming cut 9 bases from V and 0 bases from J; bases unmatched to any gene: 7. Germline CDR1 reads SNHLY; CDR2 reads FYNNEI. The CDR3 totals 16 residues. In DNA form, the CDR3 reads TGTGCCAGTCCGACTAGCGGGGGGCCCGACCAAGAGACCCAGTACTTC. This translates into CASPTSGGPDQETQYF.

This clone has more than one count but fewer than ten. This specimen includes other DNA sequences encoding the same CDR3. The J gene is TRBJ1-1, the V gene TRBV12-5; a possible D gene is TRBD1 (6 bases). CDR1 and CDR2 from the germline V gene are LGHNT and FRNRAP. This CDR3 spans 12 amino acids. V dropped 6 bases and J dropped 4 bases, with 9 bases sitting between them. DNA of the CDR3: TGTGCTAGTGGGTTAGGGGGCACTGAAGCTTTCTTT. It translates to CASGLGGTEAFF.

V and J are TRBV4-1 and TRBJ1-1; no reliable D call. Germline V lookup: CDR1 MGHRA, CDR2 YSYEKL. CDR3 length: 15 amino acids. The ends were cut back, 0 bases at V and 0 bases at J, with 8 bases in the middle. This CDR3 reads CASSQDQVMNTEAFF. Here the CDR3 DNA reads TGCGCCAGCAGCCAAGATCAGGTGATGAACACTGAAGCTTTCTTT.

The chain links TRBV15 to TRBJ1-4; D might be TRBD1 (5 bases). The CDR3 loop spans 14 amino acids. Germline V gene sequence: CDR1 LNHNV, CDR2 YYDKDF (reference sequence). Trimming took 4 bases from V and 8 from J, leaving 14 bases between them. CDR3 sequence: CATSKGKEGEKLFF. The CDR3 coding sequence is TGTGCCACCAGCAAGGGGAAGGAGGGGGAAAAACTGTTTTTT.

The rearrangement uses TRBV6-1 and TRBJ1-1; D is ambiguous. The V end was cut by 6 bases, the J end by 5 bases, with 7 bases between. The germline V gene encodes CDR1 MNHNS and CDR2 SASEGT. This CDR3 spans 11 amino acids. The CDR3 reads CASRTGTEAFF. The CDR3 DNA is TGTGCCAGCAGAACGGGAACTGAAGCTTTCTTT.

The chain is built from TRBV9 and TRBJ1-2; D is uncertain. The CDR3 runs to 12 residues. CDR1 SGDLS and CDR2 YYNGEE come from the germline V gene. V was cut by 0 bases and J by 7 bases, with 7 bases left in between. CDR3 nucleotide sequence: TGTGCCAGCAGCGTAGATGAGGGTGGCTACACCTTC. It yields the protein CASSVDEGGYTF.

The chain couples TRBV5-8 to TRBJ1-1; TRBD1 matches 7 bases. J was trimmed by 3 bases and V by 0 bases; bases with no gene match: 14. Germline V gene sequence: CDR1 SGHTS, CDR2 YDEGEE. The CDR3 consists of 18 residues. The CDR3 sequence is CASSLGVNRGKSDTEAFF. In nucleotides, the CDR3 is TGTGCCAGCAGCTTGGGGGTGAACAGGGGAAAAAGTGACACTGAAGCTTTCTTT.

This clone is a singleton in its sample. The DNA for the CDR3 is TGTGCCACCAGCAGAGTTCTCAGGGGGACTGAAGCTTTCTTT. This encodes CATSRVLRGTEAFF. The chain is built from TRBV15 and TRBJ1-1; 7 positions agree with TRBD1. Germline V gene sequence: CDR1 LNHNV, CDR2 YYDKDF (reference sequence). This CDR3 spans 14 amino acids. The V segment lost 1 base and the J segment 5 bases; nucleotides outside the gene matches: 4.

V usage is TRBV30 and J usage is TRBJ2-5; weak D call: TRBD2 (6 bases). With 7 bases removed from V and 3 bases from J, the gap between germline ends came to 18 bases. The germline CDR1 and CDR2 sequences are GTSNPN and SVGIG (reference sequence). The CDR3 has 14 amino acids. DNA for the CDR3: TGTGCCTACACCCCGGGACTCCCAAAAGAGACCCAGTACTTC. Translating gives CAYTPGLPKETQYF.

For the CDR3, the DNA is TGCAGCGTGGGGGACAATAGCAATCAGCCCCAGCATTTT. As protein: CSVGDNSNQPQHF. The chain recombines TRBV29-1 with TRBJ1-5, with TRBD1 as a possible D gene (6 bases). Germline CDR1 SQVTM, CDR2 ANQGSEA. The CDR3 contains 13 residues. Trimming stripped 6 bases from V and 0 bases from J, with 9 bases between.

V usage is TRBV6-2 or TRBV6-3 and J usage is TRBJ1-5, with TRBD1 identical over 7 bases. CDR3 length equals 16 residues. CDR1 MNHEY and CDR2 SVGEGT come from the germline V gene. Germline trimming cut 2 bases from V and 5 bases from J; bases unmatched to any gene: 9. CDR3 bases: TGTGCCAGCAGTTACGGCAGGGGGGAATGGCATCAGCCCCAGCATTTT. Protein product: CASSYGRGEWHQPQHF.

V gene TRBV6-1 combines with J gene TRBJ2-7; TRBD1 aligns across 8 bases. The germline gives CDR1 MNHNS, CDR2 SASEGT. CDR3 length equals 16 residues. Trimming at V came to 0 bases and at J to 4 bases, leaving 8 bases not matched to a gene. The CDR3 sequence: CASSEAPDRGAYEQYF. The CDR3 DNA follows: TGTGCCAGCAGTGAAGCGCCCGACAGGGGAGCATACGAGCAGTACTTC.

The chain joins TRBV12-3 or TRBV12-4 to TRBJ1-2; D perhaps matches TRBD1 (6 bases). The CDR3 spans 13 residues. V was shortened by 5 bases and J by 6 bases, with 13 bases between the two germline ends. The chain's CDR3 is CASSPFNRDGYTF. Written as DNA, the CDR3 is TGTGCCAGCAGTCCGTTCAACAGGGATGGCTACACCTTC.

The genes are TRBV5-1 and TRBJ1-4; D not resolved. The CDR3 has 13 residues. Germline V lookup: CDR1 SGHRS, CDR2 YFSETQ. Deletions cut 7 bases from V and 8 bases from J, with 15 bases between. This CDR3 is CASGFVGSEKLFF. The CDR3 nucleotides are TGCGCCAGCGGGTTTGTGGGCTCCGAAAAACTGTTTTTT.

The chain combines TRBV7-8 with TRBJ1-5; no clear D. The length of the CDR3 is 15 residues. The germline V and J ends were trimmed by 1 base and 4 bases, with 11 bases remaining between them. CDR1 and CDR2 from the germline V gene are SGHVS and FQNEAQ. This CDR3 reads CASSLDGRTNQPQHF. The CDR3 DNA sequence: TGTGCCAGCAGCTTAGATGGCAGAACGAATCAGCCCCAGCATTTT.

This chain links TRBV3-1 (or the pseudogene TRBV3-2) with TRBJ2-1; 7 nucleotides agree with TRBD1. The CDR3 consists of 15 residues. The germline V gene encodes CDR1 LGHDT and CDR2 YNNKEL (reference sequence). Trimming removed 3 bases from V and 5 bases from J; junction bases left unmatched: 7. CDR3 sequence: CASSHTGQAHNEQFF. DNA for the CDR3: TGTGCCAGCAGCCATACAGGACAGGCCCACAATGAGCAGTTCTTC.

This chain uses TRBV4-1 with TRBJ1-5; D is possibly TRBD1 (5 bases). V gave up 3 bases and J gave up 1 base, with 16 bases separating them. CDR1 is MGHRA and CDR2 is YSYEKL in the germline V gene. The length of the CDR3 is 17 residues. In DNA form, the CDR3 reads TGCGCCAGCAGCCAGCCCAAGGGGCAAGGAAGCAATCAGCCCCAGCATTTT. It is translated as CASSQPKGQGSNQPQHF.

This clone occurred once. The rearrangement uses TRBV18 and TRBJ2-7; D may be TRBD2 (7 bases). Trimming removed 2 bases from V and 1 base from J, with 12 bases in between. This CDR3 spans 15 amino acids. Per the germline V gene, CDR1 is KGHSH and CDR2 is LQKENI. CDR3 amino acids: CASSPGGGPSYEQYF. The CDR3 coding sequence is TGTGCCAGCTCACCAGGGGGGGGGCCTTCCTACGAGCAGTACTTC. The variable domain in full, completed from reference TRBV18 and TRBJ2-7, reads NAGVMQNPRHLVRRRGQEARLRCSPMKGHSHVYWYRQLPEEGLKFMVYLQKENIIDESGMPKERFSAEFPKEGPSILRIQQVVRGDSAAYFCASSPGGGPSYEQYFGPGTRLTVT.